A single sample gave rise to the 26 T cell receptor beta chains below, sequenced in a study of a mutant IDH1 vaccine in newly diagnosed glioma. No cognate antigen is known for these TCRs. Data came from immunoSEQ multiplex PCR; TCRdb stores just in-frame clones and leaves some out. The table lists tens of thousands of clones, roughly four fifths of them singletons. Time point specified: week 5, during vaccination. Each dose of the vaccine consisted of 300 ug of mutant IDH1 20-mer peptide, with topical imiquimod. The starting material was PBMCs, obtained from a glioma patient whose treatment included an IDH1 peptide vaccine. These receptors all stem from a man aged 30-40 years with glioma.

J is TRBJ1-6 and V is TRBV13; unclear D gene. The V end was cut by 5 bases, the J end by 5 bases, with 13 bases between. Germline V gene lookup returns CDR1 PRHDT and CDR2 FYEKMQ (reference sequence). The CDR3 consists of 15 residues. CDR3 in DNA: TGTGCCAGCAGCCCCCGGGAGGAGCATAATTCACCCCTCCACTTT. This sequence encodes CASSPREEHNSPLHF.

This chain connects TRBV1 to TRBJ2-1; the listed D gene, TRBD2, was not tested against the DNA. TRBV1 has pseudogene status. The CDR3 extends over 16 amino acids. CDR3 bases: TGCACCAGCAGCCACCGGACTAGCGGGGATTACAATGAGCAGTTCTTC. Encoded protein: CTSSHRTSGDYNEQFF.

This CDR3 reads CASSEGDRVRGDTQYF. The DNA of the CDR3 is TGTGCCAGCAGCGAGGGCGACAGGGTGAGGGGAGATACGCAGTATTTT. The genes are TRBV9 and TRBJ2-3; 7 bases are a match to TRBD1. The CDR3 runs 16 residues. Germline assignment: CDR1 SGDLS and CDR2 YYNGEE. The ends lost 3 bases at V and 5 bases at J; junction bases unmatched: 12.

In this sample, this clone turned up once. The rearrangement joins TRBV18 to TRBJ2-4, with D tentatively TRBD2 (6 bases). The CDR3 has 13 residues. Trimming shortened V by 6 bases and J by 9 bases, and 15 bases separated the two germline ends. Germline CDR1 reads KGHSH; CDR2 reads LQKENI. The CDR3 DNA reads as TGTGCCAGCTCCCCGGGAGAGGGGAGCATTCAGTACTTC. Amino acid sequence: CASSPGEGSIQYF.

This chain joins TRBV6-1 and TRBJ1-5; possibly TRBD1 for D (5 bases). Trimming cost V 0 bases and J 6 bases, with 18 bases left between them. The CDR3 loop spans 17 amino acids. Germline CDR1 reads MNHNS; CDR2 reads SASEGT. The CDR3 here is CASSEARGGRGSQPQHF. The CDR3 nucleotides read TGTGCCAGCAGTGAAGCTCGGGGAGGGAGGGGAAGTCAGCCCCAGCATTTT.

V usage is TRBV25-1 and J usage is TRBJ2-7, with 7 positions matching TRBD1. V was clipped by 4 bases and J by 6 bases; unmatched bases: 9. The length of the CDR3 is 14 residues. Germline V gene sequence: CDR1 MGHDK, CDR2 SYGVNS. The CDR3 is CASSGQGVFSEQYF. CDR3 nucleotides: TGTGCCAGCAGTGGGCAGGGGGTCTTTTCCGAGCAGTACTTC.

V usage is TRBV5-8 and J usage is TRBJ2-7; no clear D gene. The V end was cut by 2 bases, the J end by 3 bases, with 9 bases between. The CDR3 loop spans 13 amino acids. Germline assignment: CDR1 SGHTS and CDR2 YDEGEE. CDR3 loop: CASSFARNYEQYF. The CDR3 region has the DNA TGTGCCAGCAGCTTTGCCAGGAACTACGAGCAGTACTTC.

The chain has TRBV4-1 and TRBJ1-5; possibly TRBD1 for D (5 bases). The CDR3 covers 17 residues. V was shortened by 3 bases and J by 3 bases, with 18 bases between the two germline ends. CDR1 and CDR2 from the germline V gene are MGHRA and YSYEKL. The DNA of the CDR3 is TGCGCCAGCAGCCAGGGAGGGCAGGGACGGAACAATCAGCCCCAGCATTTT. It yields the protein CASSQGGQGRNNQPQHF.

The chain employs TRBV28 and TRBJ1-5; 7 nucleotides line up with TRBD1. The V gene end was trimmed by 3 bases and the J gene end by 2 bases; junction bases not matched to a gene: 4. The CDR3 sequence is 15 residues long. CDR1 and CDR2 from the germline V gene are MDHEN and SYDVKM. CDR3 amino acids: CASSLQGGRNQPQHF. For the CDR3, the DNA is TGTGCCAGCAGTTTGCAAGGGGGCCGCAATCAGCCCCAGCATTTT.

The chain recombines TRBV2 with TRBJ1-2; 9 nucleotides match TRBD1. The CDR3 contains 16 residues. The ends lost 7 bases at V and 6 bases at J; junction bases unmatched: 15. Germline values: CDR1 SNHLY, CDR2 FYNNEI. The CDR3, as DNA: TGTGCCAGCACGGGGCCACCGGGACAGGGAGTAGATGGCTACACCTTC. Translation: CASTGPPGQGVDGYTF.

The chain is built from TRBV18 and TRBJ1-5, with D maybe TRBD1 (5 bases). Germline loops: CDR1 KGHSH, CDR2 LQKENI. The CDR3 totals 16 residues. Trimming removed 3 bases from V and 1 base from J, with 13 bases in between. The CDR3 DNA reads TGTGCCAGCTCACCGAGTGGGGCTGGGAGCAATCAGCCCCAGCATTTT. As protein: CASSPSGAGSNQPQHF.

The chain couples TRBV7-9 to TRBJ1-2; perhaps TRBD1 as D (5 bases). This CDR3 contains 14 residues. The ends were cut back, 3 bases at V and 3 bases at J, with 11 bases in the middle. The germline gives CDR1 SEHNR, CDR2 FQNEAQ (reference sequence). CDR3 sequence reads: CASSFPGGHYGYTF. The DNA for the CDR3 is TGTGCCAGCAGCTTCCCGGGGGGACACTATGGCTACACCTTC.

The chain has TRBV10-1 and TRBJ1-2; 8 bases map to TRBD1. Per germline, CDR1 WNHNN and CDR2 SYGVQD (reference sequence). The trim removed 2 bases at V and 6 bases at J, leaving 2 bases unmatched. This CDR3 contains 13 residues. The chain's CDR3 is CASSERTGNGYTF. CDR3 DNA: TGCGCCAGCAGTGAGAGGACAGGGAATGGCTACACCTTC.

This sequence joins TRBV11-3 and TRBJ2-3; tentative D call: TRBD2 (7 bases). The CDR3 runs to 14 residues. Trimming cost V 3 bases and J 4 bases, with 11 bases left between them. From germline, CDR1 is SGHNT and CDR2 YENEEA. The CDR3 coding sequence is TGTGCCAGCAGCTTGGGCGGGGGCGCAGATACGCAGTATTTT. Translated, it gives CASSLGGGADTQYF.

The V call is TRBV7-8, the J call TRBJ2-2, with D possibly TRBD2 on 6 matching bases. This CDR3 region has 16 residues. Germline V gene lookup returns CDR1 SGHVS and CDR2 FQNEAQ. V was trimmed by 4 bases and J by 5 bases, leaving 17 bases between them. This CDR3 reads CASSSASRGGTGELFF. For the CDR3, the DNA is TGTGCCAGCAGCTCGGCCTCGCGGGGTGGGACCGGGGAGCTGTTTTTT.

This chain connects TRBV13 to TRBJ2-3; D is perhaps TRBD2 (7 bases). V lost 4 bases to trimming and J lost 2 bases, with 22 bases between them. Germline V gene lookup returns CDR1 PRHDT and CDR2 FYEKMQ (reference sequence). This CDR3 region has 18 residues. The CDR3 DNA reads TGTGCCAGCAGCTCCCCCGGGTTTGGCGGGGGCTACACAGATACGCAGTATTTT. Translation: CASSSPGFGGGYTDTQYF.

The CDR3 reads CATSSPARGQETQYF. The DNA of the CDR3 is TGTGCCACCAGCAGTCCAGCCCGGGGACAAGAGACCCAGTACTTC. The chain carries TRBV15 and TRBJ2-5; possible D gene TRBD2, 5 bases. Trimming removed 3 bases from V and 2 bases from J, with 13 bases in between. CDR3 size: 15 residues. Germline values: CDR1 LNHNV, CDR2 YYDKDF (reference sequence).

This CDR3 reads CASSFSPSGETQYF. In nucleotides, the CDR3 is TGTGCCAGCAGCTTTTCACCGAGCGGAGAGACCCAGTACTTC. The chain combines TRBV7-9 with TRBJ2-5; perhaps TRBD2 as D (5 bases). This CDR3 region has 14 residues. Germline loops: CDR1 SEHNR, CDR2 FQNEAQ (reference sequence). Deletions cut 3 bases from V and 4 bases from J, with 12 bases between.

The chain joins TRBV7-9 to TRBJ1-2, with D tentatively TRBD1 (6 bases). Per germline, CDR1 SEHNR and CDR2 FQNEAQ (reference sequence). CDR3 size: 15 residues. V was cut by 5 bases and J by 8 bases, with 21 bases left in between. The CDR3, as DNA: TGTGCCAGCAGCCCAGCTGGGGGCAACGTCGGCGGCTACACCTTC. Protein sequence: CASSPAGGNVGGYTF.

CDR3 in amino acids: CASSIERNQPQHF. In nucleotides, the CDR3 is TGTGCCAGTAGTATCGAGAGGAATCAGCCCCAGCATTTT. This chain joins TRBV19 and TRBJ1-5; D ambiguous. This CDR3 region has 13 residues. V was pared by 3 bases and J by 4 bases, with 7 bases between. The V gene's germline CDR1 is LNHDA and CDR2 SQIVND (reference sequence).

This clone was recorded a few times. This chain uses TRBV7-9 with TRBJ1-1; 9 bases align to TRBD1. With V trimmed by 1 base and J by 9 bases, 3 bases remained unmatched. Per the germline V gene, CDR1 is SEHNR and CDR2 is FQNEAQ (reference sequence). The CDR3 runs 13 residues. The CDR3 nucleotides are TGTGCCAGCAGCTTAGGGGGGACAGGGAAAGCTTTCTTT. Amino acids: CASSLGGTGKAFF.

The chain is built from TRBV30 and TRBJ1-2, with D perhaps TRBD1 (6 bases). This CDR3 is built from 14 residues. The germline V gene encodes CDR1 GTSNPN and CDR2 SVGIG (reference sequence). Trimming left V 0 bases short and J 3 bases short, with 11 bases between. The CDR3 DNA sequence: TGTGCCTGGAGTGTAGGGGGTACTTACTATGGCTACACCTTC. Protein product: CAWSVGGTYYGYTF.

The J gene is TRBJ1-1, the V gene TRBV18; D remains ambiguous. Trimming removed 5 bases at V and 1 base at J, with 8 bases between. Germline-derived CDR1 and CDR2 are KGHSH and LQKENI. CDR3 size: 13 residues. The CDR3 DNA is TGTGCCAGCTCAAGTCTTACGAACACTGAAGCTTTCTTT. It specifies CASSSLTNTEAFF.

This chain connects TRBV7-8 to TRBJ1-1; unclear D gene. CDR1 and CDR2 (germline): SGHVS, FQNEAQ. The CDR3 sequence is 17 residues long. Trimming pared 1 base from V and 3 bases from J, leaving 18 bases between. This chain's CDR3 is CASSLESVILLDTEAFF. The CDR3 DNA reads as TGTGCCAGCAGCTTAGAATCAGTTATTTTGTTGGACACTGAAGCTTTCTTT. Filled out from reference TRBV7-8 and TRBJ1-1, the complete variable domain reads GAGVSQSPRYKVAKRGQDVALRCDPISGHVSLFWYQQALGQGPEFLTYFQNEAQLDKSGLPSDRFFAERPEGSVSTLKIQRTQQEDSAVYLCASSLESVILLDTEAFFGQGTRLTVV.

This clone was detected once. The J gene is TRBJ1-5, the V gene TRBV2; D perhaps matches TRBD1 (5 bases). The germline V gene encodes CDR1 SNHLY and CDR2 FYNNEI. This CDR3 is built from 15 residues. Trimming took 1 base from V and 2 from J, leaving 9 bases between them. The CDR3 spells CASSEGRVGNQPQHF. CDR3 nucleotide sequence: TGTGCCAGCAGTGAAGGCAGGGTGGGCAATCAGCCCCAGCATTTT.

The V call is TRBV27, the J call TRBJ1-5; the D gene is possibly TRBD1 (5 bases). V lost 3 bases and J lost 6, with 15 bases in between. This CDR3 comprises 15 residues. The germline V gene encodes CDR1 MNHEY and CDR2 SMNVEV (reference sequence). The CDR3 here is CASSFISGGSQPQHF. The DNA for the CDR3 is TGTGCCAGCAGTTTCATATCCGGGGGTAGTCAGCCCCAGCATTTT.